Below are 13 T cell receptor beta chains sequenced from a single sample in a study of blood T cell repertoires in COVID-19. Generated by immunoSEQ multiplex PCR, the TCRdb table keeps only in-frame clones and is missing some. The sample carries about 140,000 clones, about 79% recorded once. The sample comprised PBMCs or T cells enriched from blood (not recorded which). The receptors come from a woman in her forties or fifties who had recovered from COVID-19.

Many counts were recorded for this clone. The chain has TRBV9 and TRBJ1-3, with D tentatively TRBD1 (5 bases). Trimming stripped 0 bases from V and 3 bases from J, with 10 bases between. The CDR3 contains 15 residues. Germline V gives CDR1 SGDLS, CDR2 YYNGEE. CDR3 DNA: TGTGCCAGCAGCGTAGAAGGGGTACATGGAAACACCATATATTTT. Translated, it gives CASSVEGVHGNTIYF. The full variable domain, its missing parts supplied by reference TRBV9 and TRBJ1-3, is DSGVTQTPKHLITATGQRVTLRCSPRSGDLSVYWYQQSLDQGLQFLIQYYNGEERAKGNILERFSAQQFPDLHSELNLSSLELGDSALYFCASSVEGVHGNTIYFGEGSWLTVV.

CDR3 coding DNA: TGTGCCAGCACCATCCCGGGACAGTTTTTAAATGAGCAGTTCTTC. Its protein is CASTIPGQFLNEQFF. The chain couples TRBV6-6 to TRBJ2-1; 7 bases are a match to TRBD1. Germline V gene lookup returns CDR1 MNHNY and CDR2 SVGAGI (reference sequence). V lost 7 bases to trimming and J lost 7 bases; unmatched junction nucleotides: 13. This CDR3 spans 15 amino acids.

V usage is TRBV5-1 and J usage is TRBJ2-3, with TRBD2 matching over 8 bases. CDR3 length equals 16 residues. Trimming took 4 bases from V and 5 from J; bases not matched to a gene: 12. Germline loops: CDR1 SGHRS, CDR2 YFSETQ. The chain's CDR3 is CASSLNAGGRQDTQYF. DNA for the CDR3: TGCGCCAGCAGCCTCAACGCCGGCGGGAGGCAAGATACGCAGTATTTT.

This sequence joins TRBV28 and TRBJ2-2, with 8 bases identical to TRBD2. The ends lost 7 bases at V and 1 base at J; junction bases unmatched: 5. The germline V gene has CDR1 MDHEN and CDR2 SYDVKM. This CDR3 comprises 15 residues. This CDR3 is CASIPGGENTGELFF. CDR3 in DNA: TGTGCCAGCATCCCGGGAGGGGAGAACACCGGGGAGCTGTTTTTT.

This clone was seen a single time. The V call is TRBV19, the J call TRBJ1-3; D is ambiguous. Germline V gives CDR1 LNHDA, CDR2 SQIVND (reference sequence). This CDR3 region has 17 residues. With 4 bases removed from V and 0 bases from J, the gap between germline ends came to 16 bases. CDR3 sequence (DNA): TGTGCCAGTAGTAAAATCATGGACTTATCCTCTGGAAACACCATATATTTT. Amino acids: CASSKIMDLSSGNTIYF.

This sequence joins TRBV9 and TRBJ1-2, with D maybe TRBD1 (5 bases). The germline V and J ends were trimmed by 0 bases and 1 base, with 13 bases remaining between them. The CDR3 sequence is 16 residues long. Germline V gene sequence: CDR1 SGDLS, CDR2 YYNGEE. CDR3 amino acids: CASSVEGAAINYGYTF. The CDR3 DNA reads TGTGCCAGCAGCGTAGAAGGGGCAGCCATTAACTATGGCTACACCTTC.

CDR3 DNA: TGTGCCAGCAGTGCTCCATCCAGGGTCAGCAATCAGCCCCAGCATTTT. As protein: CASSAPSRVSNQPQHF. The chain joins TRBV2 to TRBJ1-5; D may be TRBD1 (5 bases). V was clipped by 4 bases and J by 1 base, with 14 bases between them. The length of the CDR3 is 16 residues. The germline CDR1 and CDR2 sequences are SNHLY and FYNNEI.

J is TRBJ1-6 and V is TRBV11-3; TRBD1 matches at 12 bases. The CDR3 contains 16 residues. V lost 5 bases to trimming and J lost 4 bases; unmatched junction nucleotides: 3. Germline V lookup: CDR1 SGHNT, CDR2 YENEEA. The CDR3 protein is CASSEGQGAYNSPLHF. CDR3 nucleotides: TGTGCCAGCAGCGAGGGACAGGGGGCTTATAATTCACCCCTCCACTTT.

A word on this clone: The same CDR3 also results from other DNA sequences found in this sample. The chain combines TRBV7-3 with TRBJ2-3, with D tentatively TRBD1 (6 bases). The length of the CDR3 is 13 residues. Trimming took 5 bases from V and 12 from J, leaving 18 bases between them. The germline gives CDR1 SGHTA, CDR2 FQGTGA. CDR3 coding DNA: TGTGCCAGCAGCCCGAGAATGGGACAAACACAGTATTTT. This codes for CASSPRMGQTQYF.

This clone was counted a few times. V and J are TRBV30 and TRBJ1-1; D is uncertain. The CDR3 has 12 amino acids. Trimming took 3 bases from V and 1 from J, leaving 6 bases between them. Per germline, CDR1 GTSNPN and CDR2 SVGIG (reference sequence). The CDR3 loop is CAWRTGNTEAFF. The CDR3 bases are TGTGCCTGGAGGACGGGGAACACTGAAGCTTTCTTT.

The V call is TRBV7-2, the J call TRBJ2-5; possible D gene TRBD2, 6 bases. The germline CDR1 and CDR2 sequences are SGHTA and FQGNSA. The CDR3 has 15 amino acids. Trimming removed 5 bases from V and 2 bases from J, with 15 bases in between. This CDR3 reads CASSLRLVLQETQYF. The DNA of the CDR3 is TGTGCCAGCAGCCTGCGACTAGTTCTACAAGAGACCCAGTACTTC.

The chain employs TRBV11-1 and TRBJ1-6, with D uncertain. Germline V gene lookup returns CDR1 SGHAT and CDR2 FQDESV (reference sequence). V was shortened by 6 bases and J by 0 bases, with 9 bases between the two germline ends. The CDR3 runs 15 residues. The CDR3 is CASRFSSSYNSPLHF. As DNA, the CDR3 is TGTGCCAGCAGATTTTCCAGCTCCTATAATTCACCCCTCCACTTT.

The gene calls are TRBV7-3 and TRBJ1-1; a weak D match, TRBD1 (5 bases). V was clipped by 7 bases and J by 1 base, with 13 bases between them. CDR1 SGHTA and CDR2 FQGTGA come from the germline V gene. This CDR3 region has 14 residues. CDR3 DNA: TGTGCCAGCACCCCCGTCAGGGCGAACACTGAAGCTTTCTTT. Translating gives CASTPVRANTEAFF. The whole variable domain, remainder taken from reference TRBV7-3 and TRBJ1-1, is GAGVSQTPSNKVTEKGKYVELRCDPISGHTALYWYRQSLGQGPEFLIYFQGTGAADDSGLPNDRFFAVRPEGSVSTLKIQRTERGDSAVYLCASTPVRANTEAFFGQGTRLTVV.